These 18 T cell receptor beta chains share one sample of origin, sequenced in a study of response to subunit inactivated influenza vaccine. TCRdb itself ran the RT-PCR reads through MiXCR, one entry per CDR3 protein. The data contain under 850,000 distinct CDR3 sequences, about 18% of them singletons. This specimen was PBMCs from blood, taken 5 to 6 days after vaccination. The receptors stem from a man between 45 and 60 years old who received an inactivated influenza vaccine.

This chain joins TRBV4-2 and TRBJ2-1; 10 bases are shared with TRBD2. The CDR3 covers 15 residues. CDR1 and CDR2 (germline): LGHNA, YNFKEQ. V dropped 0 bases and J dropped 9; count of bases not matched to a gene: 5. As DNA, the CDR3 is TGTGCCAGCAGCCAAGAACTAGCGGGAATCGGTGAGCAGTTCTTC. Encoded protein: CASSQELAGIGEQFF.

This clonotype was detected a few times. This sequence joins TRBV29-1 and TRBJ2-3, with 9 bases that match TRBD2. The CDR3 is made up of 14 amino acids. With V trimmed by 4 bases and J by 4 bases, 6 bases remained unmatched. Germline-derived CDR1 and CDR2 are SQVTM and ANQGSEA. CDR3 nucleotides: TGCAGCGTTGGAATTAGCGGGAGTGCAGATACGCAGTATTTT. Protein product: CSVGISGSADTQYF.

This clonotype was observed many times. This chain joins TRBV20-1 and TRBJ1-1; D is unresolved. The CDR3 runs 13 residues. V lost 5 bases and J lost 7, with 17 bases in between. CDR1 is DFQATT, CDR2 SNEGSKA, per germline (reference sequence). CDR3 nucleotide sequence: TGCAGTGCTCCGTTTCAGTACACCGGTGAAGCTTTCTTT. Its protein product is CSAPFQYTGEAFF.

The chain couples TRBV28 to TRBJ2-1, with 7 bases lining up with TRBD2. The J segment lost 8 bases and the V segment lost 2 bases, leaving 6 bases of the junction unmatched. Germline loops: CDR1 MDHEN, CDR2 SYDVKM. The CDR3 length is 14 residues. Written as DNA, the CDR3 is TGTGCCAGCAGTTTAGCGGGAGAATTAGATGAGCAGTTCTTC. Protein: CASSLAGELDEQFF.

This chain connects TRBV12-3 or TRBV12-4 to TRBJ2-6, with 9 bases lining up with TRBD1. V shed 5 bases and J 0 bases; nucleotides not matched to a gene: 5. This CDR3 region has 17 residues. The CDR3 nucleotides read TGTGCCAGCAGTCTCGGGACAGGGTTCTCTGGGGCCAACGTCCTGACTTTC. Residues: CASSLGTGFSGANVLTF.

This clonotype appeared a few times. This chain links TRBV3-1 with TRBJ2-1; D is uncertain. V lost 4 bases to trimming and J lost 8 bases, with 9 bases between them. Germline V CDR1 and CDR2: LGHDT, YNNKEL (reference sequence). There are 12 residues in the CDR3. CDR3 bases: TGTGCCAGCAGCCTCGAGCGCCATGAGCAGTTCTTC. Translated, it gives CASSLERHEQFF.

This clonotype has more than one count but fewer than ten. The rearrangement joins TRBV15 to TRBJ2-2, with D perhaps TRBD1 (6 bases). CDR3 length: 13 amino acids. Between the trimmed V and J ends, which lost 8 bases and 4 bases, there was a span of 11 bases. Germline V gene sequence: CDR1 LNHNV, CDR2 YYDKDF (reference sequence). CDR3 amino acids: CATEQGSTGELFF. The CDR3 coding sequence is TGTGCCACCGAACAGGGAAGCACCGGGGAGCTGTTTTTT. The complete variable domain, with remaining parts taken from reference TRBV15 and TRBJ2-2, reads DAMVIQNPRYQVTQFGKPVTLSCSQTLNHNVMYWYQQKSSQAPKLLFHYYDKDFNNEADTPDNFQSRRPNTSFCFLDIRSPGLGDTAMYLCATEQGSTGELFFGEGSRLTVL.

The chain combines TRBV6-1 with TRBJ1-1; 8 positions agree with TRBD1. Germline CDR1 is MNHNS and CDR2 is SASEGT. The J segment lost 0 bases and the V segment lost 6 bases, leaving 6 bases of the junction unmatched. The CDR3 extends over 15 amino acids. The CDR3: CASRLGQDMNTEAFF. CDR3 DNA sequence: TGTGCCAGCAGGTTGGGACAGGACATGAACACTGAAGCTTTCTTT.

This clonotype showed up many times. The rearrangement uses TRBV7-9 and TRBJ1-5, with 10 bases lining up with TRBD1. The CDR3 covers 16 residues. Germline V gene sequence: CDR1 SEHNR, CDR2 FQNEAQ (reference sequence). V lost 3 bases to trimming and J lost 4 bases; unmatched junction nucleotides: 6. The CDR3 region is CASSLGDRGGNQPQHF. As DNA, the CDR3 is TGTGCCAGCAGCTTGGGGGACAGGGGAGGAAATCAGCCCCAGCATTTT.

The rearrangement joins TRBV4-2 to TRBJ2-7; maybe TRBD2 (6 bases). The CDR3 covers 19 residues. Trimming cost V 1 base and J 5 bases, with 27 bases left between them. The germline V gene encodes CDR1 LGHNA and CDR2 YNFKEQ. CDR3 in DNA: TGTGCCAGCAGCCAAGTCTCTGGAGGGAGTCCATACGCAGGCCACGAGCAGTACTTC. Its protein product is CASSQVSGGSPYAGHEQYF.

The sample holds many counts of this clonotype. The chain recombines TRBV29-1 with TRBJ2-1; no reliable D call. Trimming cost V 4 bases and J 9 bases, with 10 bases left between them. Germline V gene data show CDR1 as SQVTM and CDR2 as ANQGSEA. CDR3 length equals 11 residues. CDR3 in amino acids: CSVAVGIEQFF. The CDR3 DNA reads TGCAGCGTTGCGGTAGGGATTGAGCAGTTCTTC.

A single count supports this clonotype. The V gene is TRBV11-3, the J gene TRBJ2-1, with TRBD2 as a possible D gene (6 bases). Per germline, CDR1 SGHNT and CDR2 YENEEA. CDR3 length equals 15 residues. Trimming left V 5 bases short and J 7 bases short, with 18 bases between. CDR3 sequence reads: CASSPGGGETNEQFF. The CDR3, as DNA: TGTGCCAGCAGCCCCGGCGGCGGGGAGACGAATGAGCAGTTCTTC.

The chain links TRBV28 to TRBJ2-3; D might be TRBD1 or TRBD2, each matching 5 bases. Trimming removed 5 bases at V and 6 bases at J, with 18 bases between. The germline gives CDR1 MDHEN, CDR2 SYDVKM. This CDR3 comprises 15 residues. The CDR3 region has the DNA TGTGCCAGCAGTCCACCCGGGACCGGAGCCGATACGCAGTATTTT. This translates into CASSPPGTGADTQYF. The complete variable domain, with remaining parts taken from reference TRBV28 and TRBJ2-3, reads DVKVTQSSRYLVKRTGEKVFLECVQDMDHENMFWYRQDPGLGLRLIYFSYDVKMKEKGDIPEGYSVSREKKERFSLILESASTNQTSMYLCASSPPGTGADTQYFGPGTRLTVL.

The chain uses TRBV7-2 and TRBJ2-2; no definite D call. The CDR3 length is 14 residues. Trimming shortened V by 3 bases and J by 7 bases, and 12 bases separated the two germline ends. Germline assignment: CDR1 SGHTA and CDR2 FQGNSA. The chain's CDR3 is CASSFDPGVGELFF. DNA of the CDR3: TGTGCCAGCAGCTTCGACCCGGGCGTCGGGGAGCTGTTTTTT.

The chain has TRBV7-9 and TRBJ2-3; 10 bases align to TRBD2. Trimming at V came to 5 bases and at J to 4 bases, leaving 6 bases not matched to a gene. The length of the CDR3 is 15 residues. Germline-derived CDR1 and CDR2 are SEHNR and FQNEAQ (reference sequence). The CDR3 is CASSRVAGGADTQYF. DNA of the CDR3: TGTGCCAGCAGCAGGGTAGCGGGGGGTGCAGATACGCAGTATTTT.

There are many counts of this clonotype. The V call is TRBV9, the J call TRBJ2-7, with TRBD1 matching 8 bases. The CDR3 sequence is 14 residues long. V trimming: 2 bases; J trimming: 6 bases; junction bases outside the gene matches: 7. Germline CDR1 reads SGDLS; CDR2 reads YYNGEE. For the CDR3, the DNA is TGTGCCAGCAGCGTCTCCCAGGACAGGGTCGAGCAGTACTTC. It translates to CASSVSQDRVEQYF.

V gene TRBV24-1 combines with J gene TRBJ2-6, with TRBD1 matching 7 bases. Per the germline V gene, CDR1 is KGHDR and CDR2 is SFDVKD. The CDR3 extends over 15 amino acids. V lost 5 bases and J lost 2; bases outside the gene matches: 2. Here the CDR3 reads CATSATGAGANVLTF. The CDR3 bases are TGTGCCACCAGTGCAACAGGGGCTGGGGCCAACGTCCTGACTTTC.

Ten or more counts support this clonotype. The V and J genes are TRBV5-1 and TRBJ2-3; 11 bases agree with TRBD2. The CDR3 sequence is 16 residues long. From germline, CDR1 is SGHRS and CDR2 YFSETQ. V shed 2 bases, J shed 4 bases, and the junction held 6 bases outside the gene matches. This chain's CDR3 is CASSLHSGRAPDTQYF. CDR3 coding DNA: TGCGCCAGCAGCTTACATAGCGGGAGGGCCCCAGATACGCAGTATTTT. Variable domain in full (rest from reference TRBV5-1 and TRBJ2-3): KAGVTQTPRYLIKTRGQQVTLSCSPISGHRSVSWYQQTPGQGLQFLFEYFSETQRNKGNFPGRFSGRQFSNSRSEMNVSTLELGDSALYLCASSLHSGRAPDTQYFGPGTRLTVL.